The present TCR beta chain was sequenced within a study of T cells after yellow fever vaccination. Study-level results: In post-booster samples, most primary-vaccination clones reappeared (roughly 96% CD4, 75% to 90% CD8). Weaker in magnitude, the secondary response showed a faster peak on day 5 versus 15.

J lost 3 bases, V lost 2 bases, and 19 bases had no gene match. The CDR3 loop spans 20 amino acids. Template switching with 5'RACE generated the TCR cDNA and added a universal primer site and UMIs. A single record per CDR3 protein comes from TCRdb applying MiXCR to the 5' RACE reads. This table has 300,000 to 400,000 distinct CDR3 sequences, roughly 6.1% appearing once. Details on this clonotype: Its specificity is not known.

The sequence derives from a man aged 25-45 years who received the YFV17D yellow fever vaccine. The sequenced sample was PBMCs, obtained 5 days after the yellow fever booster vaccination. The rearrangement uses TRBV23-1 and TRBJ2-7, with 10 bases lining up with TRBD2. TRBV23-1 qualifies as an ORF whose function is uncertain. The CDR3 DNA is TGCGCCAGCAGTCAACCCTCGACAGGGATTAGCGGGAGGACCATCTACGAGCAGTACTTC. Residues: CASSQPSTGISGRTIYEQYF.